A selection of T cell receptor beta chains follows, all from one sample in a study. Each CDR3 protein is one row after TCRdb ran MiXCR on the RT-PCR reads. The repertoire has about 700,000 distinct CDR3 sequences, approximately 15% of them found once; the top ten carry roughly 4%. Sequenced input: memory CD4+ T cells from blood. All receptors come from a female donor in good health, serving as a healthy control. The CDR3 runs from the conserved cysteine through the conserved F or W. The order of the fields is J gene, clone size, D gene, V gene, CDR3 DNA, CDR3 protein. A D gene is named only where the DNA matches it firmly. The size entry is marked missing in some rows and otherwise reads once, few, many or a size class.

>TRBJ2-5|.|TRBD2|TRBV5-1
TGCGCCAGCAGCTCGCGAGAGCCGGGACTAGCGGGAGAAGAGACCCAGTACTTC
CASSSREPGLAGEETQYF
>TRBJ2-7|many|TRBD2|TRBV5-1
TGCGCCAGCAGCTTGGGACTAGCGGGAGTGGGCGAGCAGTACTTC
CASSLGLAGVGEQYF
>TRBJ1-2|few|TRBD1|TRBV5-4
TGTGCCAGCAAGCCGGACAGGGCAAACGGCTACACCTTC
CASKPDRANGYTF
>TRBJ2-4|many|.|TRBV6-5
TGTGCCAGTCGAGGCTGGGGGAACATTCAGTACTTC
CASRGWGNIQYF
>TRBJ2-3|many|.|TRBV29-1
TGCAGCGTTGGGGGTGGAGATACGCAGTATTTT
CSVGGGDTQYF
>TRBJ2-1|many|.|TRBV12-3/TRBV12-4
TGTGCCAGCAGTTTAGGGTGGGCCGGAGAGCAGTTCTTC
CASSLGWAGEQFF
>TRBJ1-2|.|.|TRBV7-2
TGTGCCAGCAGCTTATCTCCAGGGAAGTATGGCTACACCTTC
CASSLSPGKYGYTF
>TRBJ1-4|.|.|TRBV20-1
TGCAGTCCTACGGGGCAGTCCGAAAAACTGTTTTTT
CSPTGQSEKLFF
>TRBJ1-2|many|.|TRBV9
TGTGCCAGCAGCGTAGGTTGGGGCACTAACTATGGCTACACCTTC
CASSVGWGTNYGYTF
>TRBJ2-2|.|.|TRBV7-6
TGTGCCAGCAGCACCAACGGGGCCGGGGAGCTGTTTTTT
CASSTNGAGELFF
>TRBJ2-7|.|TRBD2|TRBV11-2
TGTGCCAGCAGCTCGACTAGCGGTGACGTCGAGCAGTACTTC
CASSSTSGDVEQYF
>TRBJ2-1|.|TRBD2|TRBV3-1
TGTGCCAGCAGCCATACGGGACTAGCGCCCAATGAGCAGTTCTTC
CASSHTGLAPNEQFF
>TRBJ1-2|.|.|TRBV7-8
TGTGCCAGCAGCTCGTTGACGGATGGCTACACCTTC
CASSSLTDGYTF
>TRBJ1-1|many|TRBD1|TRBV4-3
TGCGCCAGCAGCCTCGGACAGGGAGGGGGCCCGATGACTGAAGCTTTCTTT
CASSLGQGGGPMTEAFF
>TRBJ1-1|.|.|TRBV18
TGTTCCAGCTCACCGGCGACCCTGGGGAGCCTGAACACTGAAGCTTTCTTT
CSSSPATLGSLNTEAFF
>TRBJ1-2|.|TRBD1|TRBV4-2
TGTGCCAGCAGCCAAGAGGTAACACAGGGGGCATCGGATGGCTACACCTTC
CASSQEVTQGASDGYTF
>TRBJ2-2|few|.|TRBV4-2
TGTGCCAGCAGCCAAGAGGGGCACACCGGGGAGCTGTTTTTT
CASSQEGHTGELFF
>TRBJ2-7|.|TRBD1|TRBV28
TGTGCCGGGGCCGGGACAGGGAAATACGAGCAGTACTTC
CAGAGTGKYEQYF